This is a list of T cell receptor beta chains from one sample in a study of blood T cell repertoires in COVID-19. The table came from immunoSEQ multiplex PCR; TCRdb's copy has only in-frame clones and leaves some out. Altogether almost 300,000 clones are present, approximately 86% being singletons, with the ten largest covering over 1%. Sample: peripheral blood. The receptors here all came from a man between 70 and 80 years old with acute or convalescent COVID-19. Each CDR3 is given with its conserved first and last residue. Fields, in order: clone size, J gene, D gene, V gene, CDR3 protein, CDR3 DNA. The D gene is left open where the match is weak. A row's size may be missing; if present it is once, few, many or a size class.

clone size: -; J gene: TRBJ2-1; D gene: TRBD2; V gene: TRBV7-9; CDR3 protein: CASTPGGRHGQFF; CDR3 DNA: TGTGCCAGCACCCCGGGGGGGCGGCACGGGCAGTTCTTC
clone size: -; J gene: TRBJ1-2; D gene: TRBD1; V gene: TRBV2; CDR3 protein: CASSSTGAPTGYTF; CDR3 DNA: TGTGCCAGCAGTAGCACAGGGGCTCCTACTGGCTACACCTTC
clone size: -; J gene: TRBJ2-3; D gene: TRBD1; V gene: TRBV7-2; CDR3 protein: CASSSRTGPSTDTQYF; CDR3 DNA: TGTGCCAGCAGCTCAAGGACAGGACCTAGCACAGATACGCAGTATTTT
clone size: -; J gene: TRBJ2-2; D gene: -; V gene: TRBV28; CDR3 protein: CASSRTLKDTGELFF; CDR3 DNA: TGTGCCAGCAGTCGGACTCTAAAGGACACCGGGGAGCTGTTTTTT
clone size: once; J gene: TRBJ2-1; D gene: -; V gene: TRBV11-3; CDR3 protein: CASSLDPGNEQFF; CDR3 DNA: TGTGCCAGCAGCTTAGATCCAGGGAATGAGCAGTTCTTC
clone size: -; J gene: TRBJ2-2; D gene: TRBD2; V gene: TRBV5-6; CDR3 protein: CASSQTSVNTGELFF; CDR3 DNA: TGTGCCAGCAGCCAGACTAGCGTAAACACCGGGGAGCTGTTTTTT
clone size: -; J gene: TRBJ1-5; D gene: -; V gene: TRBV7-6; CDR3 protein: CASSANSNQPQHF; CDR3 DNA: TGTGCCAGCAGCGCTAATAGCAATCAGCCCCAGCATTTT
clone size: -; J gene: TRBJ2-4; D gene: -; V gene: TRBV7-8; CDR3 protein: CASSLSRVKNIQYF; CDR3 DNA: TGTGCCAGCAGCTTAAGCAGGGTCAAAAACATTCAGTACTTC
clone size: -; J gene: TRBJ2-5; D gene: TRBD1; V gene: TRBV24-1; CDR3 protein: CATSDLGTGYQETQYF; CDR3 DNA: TGTGCCACCAGTGATCTCGGGACAGGGTACCAAGAGACCCAGTACTTC
clone size: -; J gene: TRBJ1-3; D gene: -; V gene: TRBV7-9; CDR3 protein: CASSLGGASGNTIYF; CDR3 DNA: TGTGCCAGCAGCTTAGGGGGCGCCTCTGGAAACACCATATATTTT
clone size: -; J gene: TRBJ2-3; D gene: -; V gene: TRBV23-1; CDR3 protein: CASSQFYTPGDTQYF; CDR3 DNA: TGCGCCAGCAGTCAATTCTACACGCCGGGGGATACGCAGTATTTT
clone size: -; J gene: TRBJ1-3; D gene: -; V gene: TRBV3-1/TRBV3-2; CDR3 protein: CASSLSSSGNTIYF; CDR3 DNA: TGTGCCAGCAGCCTTAGTAGCTCTGGAAACACCATATATTTT
clone size: -; J gene: TRBJ1-2; D gene: -; V gene: TRBV12-3/TRBV12-4; CDR3 protein: CASSFSGRDGYTF; CDR3 DNA: TGTGCCAGCAGTTTTAGTGGGAGGGATGGCTACACCTTC
clone size: -; J gene: TRBJ1-2; D gene: TRBD1; V gene: TRBV6-4; CDR3 protein: CASSDVRTGTGSLRVYGYTF; CDR3 DNA: TGTGCCAGCAGTGACGTCCGAACCGGGACAGGCAGCCTACGCGTCTATGGCTACACCTTC
clone size: -; J gene: TRBJ2-2; D gene: -; V gene: TRBV21-1; CDR3 protein: CASSKKVARVFTGELFF; CDR3 DNA: TGTGCCAGCAGCAAAAAAGTGGCCAGGGTCTTTACCGGGGAGCTGTTTTTT
clone size: -; J gene: TRBJ1-1; D gene: -; V gene: TRBV5-6; CDR3 protein: CASSSDRRNTEAFF; CDR3 DNA: TGTGCCAGCAGCTCCGACAGACGAAACACTGAAGCTTTCTTT
clone size: few; J gene: TRBJ2-7; D gene: -; V gene: TRBV28; CDR3 protein: CASSSSYEQYF; CDR3 DNA: TGTGCCAGCAGCTCCTCCTACGAGCAGTACTTC
clone size: -; J gene: TRBJ2-2; D gene: TRBD2; V gene: TRBV19; CDR3 protein: CASKSAGVGTGELFF; CDR3 DNA: TGTGCCAGTAAGTCGGCGGGAGTCGGCACCGGGGAGCTGTTTTTT
clone size: -; J gene: TRBJ2-7; D gene: TRBD2; V gene: TRBV5-5; CDR3 protein: CASSHRGLAGVAEQYF; CDR3 DNA: TGTGCCAGCAGCCACAGGGGACTAGCGGGAGTAGCCGAGCAGTACTTC
clone size: -; J gene: TRBJ2-4; D gene: TRBD1; V gene: TRBV6-2/TRBV6-3; CDR3 protein: CASSQGQVGGIQYF; CDR3 DNA: TGTGCCAGCAGCCAGGGACAGGTCGGCGGCATTCAGTACTTC
clone size: -; J gene: TRBJ1-5; D gene: -; V gene: TRBV7-2; CDR3 protein: CASSLVYKDQPQHF; CDR3 DNA: TGTGCCAGCAGCTTAGTGTACAAAGATCAGCCCCAGCATTTT
clone size: -; J gene: TRBJ2-7; D gene: TRBD1; V gene: TRBV6-5; CDR3 protein: CASSYSSRGRFEQYF; CDR3 DNA: TGTGCCAGCAGTTACTCGAGCAGGGGGCGTTTCGAGCAGTACTTC
clone size: -; J gene: TRBJ2-2; D gene: -; V gene: TRBV23-1; CDR3 protein: CASSQQFTDRGKRLNTGELFF; CDR3 DNA: TGCGCCAGCAGTCAACAGTTCACAGATAGGGGGAAGCGATTGAACACCGGGGAGCTGTTTTTT
clone size: -; J gene: TRBJ2-1; D gene: TRBD2; V gene: TRBV11-2; CDR3 protein: CASSPLAGVRYNEQFF; CDR3 DNA: TGTGCCAGCAGCCCGTTAGCGGGAGTAAGATACAATGAGCAGTTCTTC
clone size: -; J gene: TRBJ2-3; D gene: TRBD2; V gene: TRBV2; CDR3 protein: CASSQTSGLTDTQYF; CDR3 DNA: TGTGCCAGCAGTCAAACTAGCGGACTTACAGATACGCAGTATTTT
clone size: -; J gene: TRBJ2-3; D gene: -; V gene: TRBV5-1; CDR3 protein: CASSLVVPSTDTQYF; CDR3 DNA: TGCGCCAGCAGCTTGGTTGTCCCAAGCACAGATACGCAGTATTTT
clone size: -; J gene: TRBJ2-1; D gene: TRBD2; V gene: TRBV7-2; CDR3 protein: CASSSRRTSNEQFF; CDR3 DNA: TGTGCCAGCAGCTCCCGGAGGACTAGCAATGAGCAGTTCTTC
clone size: -; J gene: TRBJ1-2; D gene: TRBD1; V gene: TRBV3-1/TRBV3-2; CDR3 protein: CASSQGTGHYGYTF; CDR3 DNA: TGTGCCAGCAGCCAAGGGACAGGGCATTATGGCTACACCTTC
clone size: -; J gene: TRBJ2-3; D gene: TRBD1; V gene: TRBV12-3/TRBV12-4; CDR3 protein: CASGTGVPDTQYF; CDR3 DNA: TGTGCCAGCGGGACAGGGGTACCAGATACGCAGTATTTT
clone size: -; J gene: TRBJ2-1; D gene: -; V gene: TRBV18; CDR3 protein: CASSPPPWRGPTYNEQFF; CDR3 DNA: TGTGCCAGCTCACCACCGCCGTGGCGGGGCCCTACCTACAATGAGCAGTTCTTC
clone size: -; J gene: TRBJ1-1; D gene: TRBD1; V gene: TRBV30; CDR3 protein: CAWIRGHPEAFF; CDR3 DNA: TGTGCCTGGATTAGGGGGCACCCTGAAGCTTTCTTT
clone size: -; J gene: TRBJ2-1; D gene: TRBD2; V gene: TRBV7-9; CDR3 protein: CASSPPGLAGGNSYNEQFF; CDR3 DNA: TGTGCCAGCAGCCCTCCGGGACTAGCGGGGGGGAACTCCTACAATGAGCAGTTCTTC
clone size: -; J gene: TRBJ2-7; D gene: TRBD1; V gene: TRBV6-5; CDR3 protein: CASGWTGGPYEQYF; CDR3 DNA: TGTGCCAGCGGATGGACAGGGGGTCCCTACGAGCAGTACTTC
clone size: -; J gene: TRBJ2-6; D gene: -; V gene: TRBV13; CDR3 protein: CASSLTQESSGANVLTF; CDR3 DNA: TGTGCCAGCAGCTTAACCCAAGAGAGCTCTGGGGCCAACGTCCTGACTTTC
clone size: -; J gene: TRBJ1-2; D gene: -; V gene: TRBV19; CDR3 protein: CASRDAGYRNYGYTF; CDR3 DNA: TGTGCCAGCCGCGACGCAGGGTACCGTAACTATGGCTACACCTTC
clone size: -; J gene: TRBJ1-1; D gene: -; V gene: TRBV7-2; CDR3 protein: CASSTPMRGLNTEAFF; CDR3 DNA: TGTGCCAGCAGCACCCCTATGCGCGGGTTGAACACTGAAGCTTTCTTT
clone size: -; J gene: TRBJ2-2; D gene: -; V gene: TRBV9; CDR3 protein: CASSVPGNGAGELFF; CDR3 DNA: TGTGCCAGCAGCGTCCCAGGGAATGGCGCCGGGGAGCTGTTTTTT
clone size: once; J gene: TRBJ2-2; D gene: TRBD2; V gene: TRBV7-2; CDR3 protein: CASSLPSGRPNTGELFF; CDR3 DNA: TGTGCCAGCAGCTTACCTAGCGGGAGGCCGAACACCGGGGAGCTGTTTTTT
clone size: -; J gene: TRBJ1-2; D gene: -; V gene: TRBV28; CDR3 protein: CASRPGGNYGYTF; CDR3 DNA: TGTGCCAGTCGACCCGGGGGGAACTATGGCTACACCTTC
clone size: -; J gene: TRBJ2-3; D gene: TRBD2; V gene: TRBV6-5; CDR3 protein: CASRGAGVTDTQYF; CDR3 DNA: TGTGCCAGCAGGGGAGCGGGAGTCACAGATACGCAGTATTTT
clone size: -; J gene: TRBJ1-2; D gene: TRBD1; V gene: TRBV4-3; CDR3 protein: CASSQDLDRVGYTF; CDR3 DNA: TGCGCCAGCAGCCAAGATCTCGACAGGGTCGGCTACACCTTC
clone size: -; J gene: TRBJ2-3; D gene: -; V gene: TRBV2; CDR3 protein: CASSARTPLRGDTQYF; CDR3 DNA: TGTGCCAGCAGTGCCCGGACTCCTCTTCGTGGAGATACGCAGTATTTT
clone size: once; J gene: TRBJ2-1; D gene: -; V gene: TRBV19; CDR3 protein: CASSIAGSYNEQFF; CDR3 DNA: TGTGCCAGTAGTATAGCCGGTTCCTACAATGAGCAGTTCTTC
clone size: few; J gene: TRBJ2-5; D gene: TRBD2; V gene: TRBV6-5; CDR3 protein: CASSYLRGETQYF; CDR3 DNA: TGTGCCAGCAGCTACCTGCGGGGGGAGACCCAGTACTTC
clone size: -; J gene: TRBJ2-1; D gene: TRBD2; V gene: TRBV3-1/TRBV3-2; CDR3 protein: CASSEGLAGGPLFYNEQFF; CDR3 DNA: TGTGCCAGCAGCGAAGGACTAGCGGGGGGCCCCCTTTTCTACAATGAGCAGTTCTTC
clone size: -; J gene: TRBJ2-2; D gene: TRBD2; V gene: TRBV6-5; CDR3 protein: CASSSWTSSNTGELFF; CDR3 DNA: TGTGCCAGCAGTTCGTGGACTAGCAGTAACACCGGGGAGCTGTTTTTT
clone size: -; J gene: TRBJ1-6; D gene: TRBD1; V gene: TRBV10-3; CDR3 protein: CAISESSGTGAYNSPLHF; CDR3 DNA: TGTGCCATCAGTGAGTCCAGCGGGACAGGGGCATATAATTCACCCCTCCACTTT
clone size: once; J gene: TRBJ2-1; D gene: -; V gene: TRBV11-3; CDR3 protein: CASSPAATPGEQFF; CDR3 DNA: TGTGCCAGCAGCCCCGCGGCAACCCCGGGGGAGCAGTTCTTC
clone size: few; J gene: TRBJ2-1; D gene: TRBD2; V gene: TRBV7-6; CDR3 protein: CASSSYSGGADNEQFF; CDR3 DNA: TGTGCCAGCAGCTCCTATAGCGGGGGGGCTGACAATGAGCAGTTCTTC
clone size: -; J gene: TRBJ1-5; D gene: TRBD1; V gene: TRBV19; CDR3 protein: CASSNRGTISNQPQHF; CDR3 DNA: TGTGCCAGTAGTAACAGGGGGACAATTAGCAATCAGCCCCAGCATTTT
clone size: -; J gene: TRBJ1-4; D gene: -; V gene: TRBV19; CDR3 protein: CASSSPRGREREKLFF; CDR3 DNA: TGTGCCAGTAGTTCACCTCGGGGGAGGGAGAGAGAAAAACTGTTTTTT
clone size: -; J gene: TRBJ2-3; D gene: TRBD2; V gene: TRBV5-1; CDR3 protein: CASSLIYGLAGDVDTQYF; CDR3 DNA: TGCGCCAGCAGCTTGATTTATGGGCTGGCGGGAGATGTAGATACGCAGTATTTT
clone size: -; J gene: TRBJ2-7; D gene: TRBD1; V gene: TRBV5-8; CDR3 protein: CASSLGDRTYEQYF; CDR3 DNA: TGTGCCAGCAGCTTAGGGGACAGGACCTACGAGCAGTACTTC